The entry that follows covers one TCR beta chain sequence. Germline-derived CDR1 and CDR2 are LGHDT and YNNKEL (reference sequence). The CDR3 extends over 13 amino acids. The trim removed 1 base at V and 11 bases at J, leaving 4 bases unmatched. Libraries were prepared by immunoSEQ multiplex PCR; TCRdb keeps only in-frame clonotypes and omits some of them. Among approximately 360,000 clones listed, under 85% were seen once. Participants reported their clinical history, and cohort assignment relied on those reports. The sample originates from a study of blood T cell repertoires in COVID-19. Background on the study: Researchers got acute and convalescent COVID-19 samples from the United States, Italy and Spain.

The chain recombines TRBV3-1 (or the pseudogene TRBV3-2) with TRBJ1-1, with TRBD1 matching over 10 bases. The sample comprised PBMCs or T cells enriched from blood (not recorded which). The sequence came from a woman aged 45-65 years who had recovered from COVID-19. CDR3 coding DNA: TGTGCCAGCAGCCAAGGGTCGGGACAGGGGGCTTTCTTT. It specifies CASSQGSGQGAFF.